The 11 T cell receptor beta chains reported below all come from one sample, sequenced in a study of blood T cell repertoires in COVID-19. Profiling relied on immunoSEQ multiplex PCR, and the TCRdb table lists in-frame clones only, not all of them. The top ten clones hold about 16% of a sample with tens of thousands of clones, 85% to 90% of them seen once. Material: peripheral blood. Every receptor here comes from a human donor in a cohort sampled during active COVID-19.

The chain combines TRBV5-4 with TRBJ1-2, with TRBD1 as a possible D gene (6 bases). Between the trimmed V and J ends, which lost 9 bases and 3 bases, there was a span of 18 bases. Germline CDR1 and CDR2: SGHNT and YYREEE (reference sequence). CDR3 size: 14 residues. This chain's CDR3 is CATRIQQGHYGYTF. The CDR3 DNA reads as TGTGCCACCCGAATACAACAGGGACACTATGGCTACACCTTC.

The chain is built from TRBV28 and TRBJ2-1; a weak D match, TRBD1 (5 bases). This CDR3 contains 13 residues. Germline V CDR1 and CDR2: MDHEN, SYDVKM. V gave up 9 bases and J gave up 9 bases, with 18 bases separating them. CDR3 DNA sequence: TGTGCCAGTAGGACAAGGGAAAGAGGTGAGCAGTTCTTC. It encodes CASRTRERGEQFF.

The chain links TRBV5-8 to TRBJ2-7; D unresolved. CDR3 length: 11 amino acids. The germline V and J ends were trimmed by 2 bases and 3 bases, with 3 bases remaining between them. Germline V gene lookup returns CDR1 SGHTS and CDR2 YDEGEE. CDR3 in DNA: TGTGCCAGCAGCTTACACTACGAGCAGTACTTC. Its protein product is CASSLHYEQYF.

This clone was seen a few times. This rearrangement joins TRBV25-1 to TRBJ2-2, with D maybe TRBD2 (5 bases). Germline V CDR1 and CDR2: MGHDK, SYGVNS. The CDR3 has 14 residues. Deletions cut 1 base from V and 7 bases from J, with 10 bases between. The CDR3 is CASSESGSYGELFF. In nucleotides, the CDR3 is TGTGCCAGCAGTGAATCGGGATCCTACGGGGAGCTGTTTTTT.

V is TRBV18 and J is TRBJ1-4; D ambiguous. Trimming removed 1 base from V and 0 bases from J, with 6 bases in between. The CDR3 runs 15 residues. Germline loops: CDR1 KGHSH, CDR2 LQKENI. The DNA for the CDR3 is TGTGCCAGCTCACCACGCTCGGCAACTAATGAAAAACTGTTTTTT. Amino acids: CASSPRSATNEKLFF.

This clone was seen only a few times. CDR3 sequence reads: CASTVGGGMQETQYF. CDR3 sequence (DNA): TGTGCCAGCACCGTCGGGGGGGGGATGCAAGAGACCCAGTACTTC. The chain recombines TRBV11-2 with TRBJ2-5, with 8 bases identical to TRBD2. J gave up 2 bases and V 7 bases, and 9 bases lay outside the gene matches. This CDR3 comprises 15 residues. The germline gives CDR1 SGHAT, CDR2 FQNNGV.

This clone was counted between two and nine times. The chain combines TRBV6-1 with TRBJ1-5; unclear D gene. Trimming stripped 3 bases from V and 6 bases from J, with 3 bases between. The CDR3 has 11 residues. The germline gives CDR1 MNHNS, CDR2 SASEGT. The CDR3, as DNA: TGTGCCAGCAGTGAGAGTCAGCCCCAGCATTTT. Its protein is CASSESQPQHF.

The chain couples TRBV6-5 to TRBJ1-2; D may be TRBD1 (6 bases). The V gene's germline CDR1 is MNHEY and CDR2 SVGAGI. CDR3 size: 14 residues. V was clipped by 5 bases and J by 2 bases, with 12 bases between them. In nucleotides, the CDR3 is TGTGCCAGCAGTCTCCGGACAGACAACTATGGCTACACCTTC. Protein product: CASSLRTDNYGYTF.

This clone was counted a single time. This chain connects TRBV6-5 to TRBJ2-7; D perhaps matches TRBD1 (6 bases). The CDR3 covers 14 residues. Germline CDR1 is MNHEY and CDR2 is SVGAGI. The V and J ends lost 7 bases and 4 bases respectively, with 17 bases between them. For the CDR3, the DNA is TGTGCCAGCAACCCCCCCGGACAGAAGTACGAGCAGTACTTC. It yields the protein CASNPPGQKYEQYF.

The chain employs TRBV7-8 and TRBJ2-1; 9 nucleotides align to TRBD2. The V gene's germline CDR1 is SGHVS and CDR2 FQNEAQ. The V and J ends lost 1 base and 10 bases, in that order; junction bases with no gene match: 5. The CDR3 is made up of 14 amino acids. The CDR3 DNA is TGTGCCAGCAGCTTAGTCCTAGCGGGAAGGGAGCAGTTCTTC. Protein sequence: CASSLVLAGREQFF. Based on the CDR3 plus reference TRBV7-8 and TRBJ2-1, the full variable domain is GAGVSQSPRYKVAKRGQDVALRCDPISGHVSLFWYQQALGQGPEFLTYFQNEAQLDKSGLPSDRFFAERPEGSVSTLKIQRTQQEDSAVYLCASSLVLAGREQFFGPGTRLTVL.

This rearrangement joins TRBV18 to TRBJ2-2; the match to TRBD2 covers 8 bases. CDR3 length equals 18 residues. CDR1 and CDR2 from the germline V gene are KGHSH and LQKENI. Trimming at V came to 3 bases and at J to 0 bases, leaving 9 bases not matched to a gene. This CDR3 is CASSPQAGAVTNTGELFF. CDR3 coding DNA: TGTGCCAGCTCACCGCAAGCGGGAGCGGTTACGAACACCGGGGAGCTGTTTTTT.